These 6 T cell receptor beta chains share one sample of origin, sequenced in a study of PD-L1 blockade in urothelial cancer (dated by TCRdb to about 2017). The library was generated by the immunoSEQ multiplex PCR assay. Imported from immuneACCESS, the table was reduced by TCRdb to in-frame sequences with V and J called. These copies leave out some clones; in studies compared against another copy, an unresolved V gene accounts for under half, and the cause of the remainder is not known. In this sample the table shows 12,000 to 15,000 clones, approximately 90% of which occur a single time. Nearly 15% of the sample is in the top ten clones. Material: PBMCs, obtained around atezolizumab (anti-PD-L1) treatment. The receptors shown here come from a man aged 65 to 79 with urothelial cancer.

V gene TRBV27 combines with J gene TRBJ2-3; no clear D. The CDR3 totals 17 residues. Per the germline V gene, CDR1 is MNHEY and CDR2 is SMNVEV (reference sequence). The V and J ends lost 5 bases and 1 base respectively, with 19 bases between them. CDR3 residues: CASSPTPAAGRTDTQYF. The DNA for the CDR3 is TGTGCCAGCAGTCCAACTCCGGCGGCTGGCCGCACAGATACGCAGTATTTT.

V and J are TRBV5-1 and TRBJ2-7; 9 nucleotides line up with TRBD1. The CDR3 is 15 residues long. Germline values: CDR1 SGHRS, CDR2 YFSETQ. Trimming took 3 bases from V and 3 from J; bases not matched to a gene: 7. CDR3 region: CASSWGGTGLYEQYF. As DNA, the CDR3 is TGCGCCAGCAGCTGGGGAGGGACAGGGCTCTACGAGCAGTACTTC.

J is TRBJ2-1 and V is TRBV19, with D unclear. This CDR3 is built from 14 residues. Trimming shortened V by 5 bases and J by 0 bases, and 8 bases separated the two germline ends. CDR1 is LNHDA, CDR2 SQIVND, per germline (reference sequence). The CDR3 bases are TGTGCCAGTAGTCGGGTTTTCTCCTACAATGAGCAGTTCTTC. Translation gives CASSRVFSYNEQFF.

V gene TRBV6-1 combines with J gene TRBJ2-7; TRBD1 might be the D (5 bases). This CDR3 has 15 amino acids. V was clipped by 2 bases and J by 3 bases, with 14 bases between them. Germline V gene lookup returns CDR1 MNHNS and CDR2 SASEGT. The DNA for the CDR3 is TGTGCCAGCAGTGAACAATGGGGCGGTAACTACGAGCAGTACTTC. Amino acid sequence: CASSEQWGGNYEQYF.

This chain uses TRBV5-1 with TRBJ2-3, with 8 bases identical to TRBD2. The CDR3 has 15 amino acids. Germline CDR1 reads SGHRS; CDR2 reads YFSETQ. J was trimmed by 2 bases and V by 4 bases; bases with no gene match: 6. The CDR3 nucleotides are TGCGCCAGCAGCGCAGCGGGGGCCCTCACAGATACGCAGTATTTT. This encodes CASSAAGALTDTQYF.

The chain has TRBV30 and TRBJ1-5; TRBD1 matches 9 bases. Germline loops: CDR1 GTSNPN, CDR2 SVGIG (reference sequence). CDR3 length equals 16 residues. V shed 0 bases, J shed 8 bases, and the junction held 11 bases outside the gene matches. The CDR3 protein is CAWSVDRGAPRKPQHF. CDR3 DNA: TGTGCCTGGAGTGTTGACAGGGGGGCTCCCCGCAAGCCCCAGCATTTT.